These 25 T cell receptor beta chains originate from one sample sequenced in a study of blood T cells in healthy people across ages. Sample-barcoded 5' priming and a J-beta primer mix drove a second PCR of about 6 to 12 cycles. Via MiXCR, TCRdb re-called the 5' RACE reads, giving one row per CDR3 protein. This table has roughly 1.6 million distinct CDR3 sequences, about 32% appearing once. Material: blood. Receptors were obtained from a woman younger than 45 in good health.

This chain joins TRBV6-2 or TRBV6-3 and TRBJ1-2; D might be TRBD1 (6 bases). V gave up 1 base and J gave up 4 bases, with 10 bases separating them. The CDR3 consists of 14 residues. Germline CDR1 MNHEY, CDR2 SVGEGT. CDR3 loop: CASSYLDSPYGYTF. For the CDR3, the DNA is TGTGCCAGCAGTTACTTGGACAGCCCCTATGGCTACACCTTC.

This clonotype was seen ten or more times. A junction end diverges from the germline sequence, so it may reflect a read error. This chain joins TRBV4-1 and TRBJ2-7; D not certain. Germline CDR1 and CDR2: MGHRA and YSYEKL. This CDR3 is 14 amino acids long. CDR3 sequence reads: CASSQGRSSYEQYF. The DNA for the CDR3 is TGTGCCAGCAGCCAAGGCAGGTCCTCCTACGAGCAGTACTTC.

J is TRBJ2-1 and V is TRBV5-1, with D perhaps given as TRBD1 or TRBD2 (7 bases each). The CDR3 sequence is 16 residues long. V was shortened by 5 bases and J by 9 bases, with 24 bases between the two germline ends. Germline assignment: CDR1 SGHRS and CDR2 YFSETQ. As DNA, the CDR3 is TGCGCCAGCAGAGAGGGAACAGAGCGGGACAGCGGTGAGCAGTTCTTC. Amino acid sequence: CASREGTERDSGEQFF.

Comments on this clonotype: Relative to the germline gene, one junction end is altered; a read error may explain this. This rearrangement joins TRBV11-2 to TRBJ2-2; TRBD2 matches at 9 bases. The germline V gene encodes CDR1 SGHAT and CDR2 FQNNGV. This CDR3 comprises 15 residues. CDR3 amino acids: CTSIWGLASTGELFF. The CDR3, as DNA: TGTACCAGCATCTGGGGACTAGCCTCAACCGGGGAGCTGTTTTTT.

V gene TRBV15 combines with J gene TRBJ2-1, with D perhaps matching TRBD1 (6 bases). The length of the CDR3 is 16 residues. Germline-derived CDR1 and CDR2 are LNHNV and YYDKDF (reference sequence). V was cut by 5 bases and J by 5 bases, with 19 bases left in between. CDR3 DNA: TGTGCCACCAGCTTCAGCACAGGGCAAACCCACAATGAGCAGTTCTTC. This gives the protein CATSFSTGQTHNEQFF.

To note about this clonotype: It may be a read error: a sequence one base away is much more abundant. The chain recombines TRBV20-1 with TRBJ2-1; 9 bases map to TRBD2. CDR3 length: 14 residues. Germline CDR1 DFQATT, CDR2 SNEGSKA (reference sequence). CDR3 residues: CSALTSGFYNERFF. CDR3 in DNA: TGCAGTGCTTTGACTAGCGGATTCTACAATGAGCGGTTCTTC.

The chain couples TRBV4-2 to TRBJ1-4; D not resolved. CDR3 length: 15 residues. The ends were cut back, 0 bases at V and 4 bases at J, with 9 bases in the middle. Germline V gene sequence: CDR1 LGHNA, CDR2 YNFKEQ. The CDR3 bases are TGTGCCAGCAGCCAAGAACTGCGGATTAATGAAAAACTGTTTTTT. Residues: CASSQELRINEKLFF.

The V gene is TRBV7-6, the J gene TRBJ2-1; TRBD1 matches at 8 bases. Germline assignment: CDR1 SGHVS and CDR2 FNYEAQ. The CDR3 loop spans 15 amino acids. After removal of 1 base from V and 9 bases from J, the junction contained 8 bases not matched to a gene. CDR3 residues: CASSLVLTGAGEQFF. In nucleotides, the CDR3 is TGTGCCAGCAGCTTAGTATTGACAGGGGCGGGTGAGCAGTTCTTC.

V and J are TRBV7-9 and TRBJ2-7; D may match TRBD1 or TRBD2 (5 bases each). V lost 1 base and J 7 bases, leaving 17 bases between the germline ends. In germline, CDR1 is SEHNR, CDR2 FQNEAQ (reference sequence). The CDR3 sequence is 15 residues long. The DNA for the CDR3 is TGTGCCAGCAGCTTAGTACGGGGCCCCTCCCGTGAGCAGTACTTC. Its translation: CASSLVRGPSREQYF.

This clonotype was counted a few times. The chain joins TRBV12-3 or TRBV12-4 to TRBJ1-2; maybe TRBD1 (5 bases). The CDR3 runs to 13 residues. Trimming cost V 2 bases and J 8 bases, with 12 bases left between them. DNA for the CDR3: TGTGCCAGCAGTTTATCACAGGCAAGAGGCTACACCTTC. This codes for CASSLSQARGYTF.

This clonotype was seen only a few times. The rearrangement links TRBV5-1 to TRBJ2-6; D is ambiguous. CDR1 and CDR2 (germline): SGHRS, YFSETQ. CDR3 size: 15 residues. Trimming pared 6 bases from V and 1 base from J, leaving 11 bases between. CDR3 in DNA: TGCGCCAGCACCGTCGGGCTTTCTGGGGCCAACGTCCTGACTTTC. Encoded protein: CASTVGLSGANVLTF.

The chain joins TRBV30 to TRBJ2-3, with 8 bases identical to TRBD2. Germline CDR1 is GTSNPN and CDR2 is SVGIG (reference sequence). The CDR3 has 12 amino acids. V gave up 0 bases and J gave up 9 bases; unmatched junction bases: 2. CDR3 protein: CAWSVGGGTQYF. CDR3 nucleotide sequence: TGTGCCTGGAGTGTTGGCGGGGGGACGCAGTATTTT.

The chain combines TRBV27 with TRBJ1-2; 8 bases align to TRBD1. Trimming cost V 7 bases and J 6 bases; bases outside gene matches: 7. In germline, CDR1 is MNHEY, CDR2 SMNVEV (reference sequence). The CDR3 extends over 13 amino acids. The CDR3, as DNA: TGTGCCAGCACATCGCAGGGGGCGCATGGCTACACCTTC. Translated: CASTSQGAHGYTF.

The J gene is TRBJ1-5, the V gene TRBV20-1, with TRBD1 matching over 11 bases. V shed 5 bases and J 7 bases; nucleotides not matched to a gene: 7. Per the germline V gene, CDR1 is DFQATT and CDR2 is SNEGSKA (reference sequence). This CDR3 has 14 amino acids. The chain's CDR3 is CSAVLGQGDQPQHF. CDR3 DNA sequence: TGCAGTGCTGTATTGGGACAGGGGGACCAGCCCCAGCATTTT.

This chain joins TRBV12-3 or TRBV12-4 and TRBJ2-7; D might be TRBD1 (6 bases). The CDR3 is 15 residues long. Trimming took 3 bases from V and 4 from J, leaving 16 bases between them. CDR3 sequence: CASSLGQGWSYEQYF. The CDR3 DNA sequence: TGTGCCAGCAGTTTGGGGCAGGGGTGGTCTTACGAGCAGTACTTC.

The chain is built from TRBV20-1 and TRBJ2-5, with D unclear. CDR3 length equals 11 residues. Trimming left V 7 bases short and J 5 bases short, with 11 bases between. Looked up from germline, CDR1 is DFQATT and CDR2 is SNEGSKA (reference sequence). The CDR3 loop reads CSVSPEETQYF. The CDR3 bases are TGCAGTGTCTCTCCGGAGGAGACCCAGTACTTC.

This clonotype showed up just a few times. The chain has TRBV4-1 and TRBJ1-2, with D hard to call. The CDR3 length is 14 residues. Germline V CDR1 and CDR2: MGHRA, YSYEKL. V was shortened by 0 bases and J by 8 bases, with 13 bases between the two germline ends. The CDR3 loop reads CASSQDRTAGGYTF. In DNA form, the CDR3 reads TGCGCCAGCAGCCAAGATCGGACTGCTGGGGGCTACACCTTC.

This chain joins TRBV7-9 and TRBJ2-7; D is possibly TRBD1 or TRBD2 (5 bases each). This CDR3 is 14 amino acids long. Trimming stripped 4 bases from V and 0 bases from J, with 10 bases between. Germline CDR1 SEHNR, CDR2 FQNEAQ (reference sequence). CDR3 amino acids: CASSSTGTSYEQYF. CDR3 bases: TGTGCCAGCAGCTCCACCGGGACCTCCTACGAGCAGTACTTC. The entire variable domain, with the rest obtained from reference TRBV7-9 and TRBJ2-7, is as follows: DTGVSQNPRHKITKRGQNVTFRCDPISEHNRLYWYRQTLGQGPEFLTYFQNEAQLEKSRLLSDRFSAERPKGSFSTLEIQRTEQGDSAMYLCASSSTGTSYEQYFGPGTRLTVT.

This clonotype was counted between two and nine times. This chain uses TRBV7-9 with TRBJ2-5, with D perhaps TRBD2 (5 bases). V lost 7 bases to trimming and J lost 5 bases, with 14 bases between them. CDR3 length: 13 amino acids. Germline V lookup: CDR1 SEHNR, CDR2 FQNEAQ (reference sequence). CDR3 DNA sequence: TGTGCCAGCACCACGAGAGGAGGCGAGACCCAGTACTTC. Translating it yields CASTTRGGETQYF.

There are a few counts of this clonotype. The rearrangement uses TRBV2 and TRBJ1-2, with 7 bases matching TRBD1. CDR3 length: 13 residues. Germline CDR1 is SNHLY and CDR2 is FYNNEI. V lost 9 bases to trimming and J lost 2 bases; unmatched junction nucleotides: 6. The CDR3 DNA sequence: TGTGCCAGGAGTACAGGGGCAAACTATGGCTACACCTTC. This encodes CARSTGANYGYTF.

This chain uses TRBV4-1 with TRBJ2-3; 8 bases agree with TRBD2. Germline CDR1 and CDR2: MGHRA and YSYEKL. The CDR3 has 17 amino acids. Unmatched junction bases numbered 7, after V lost 0 bases and J lost 2 bases. CDR3 coding DNA: TGCGCCAGCAGCCAAGATCGAGGCGGGGGGACCACAGATACGCAGTATTTT. It codes for CASSQDRGGGTTDTQYF.

This clonotype appeared many times. Compared with germline, one end of the junction differs, possibly owing to a read error. This chain connects TRBV5-1 to TRBJ1-1, with D possibly being TRBD1 (5 bases). CDR1 SGHRS and CDR2 YFSETQ come from the germline V gene. The CDR3 length is 14 residues. DNA of the CDR3: TGTGCCAGCAGTTTAAGAGGGGCGAACACTGAAGCTTTCTTT. This sequence encodes CASSLRGANTEAFF.

The rearrangement uses TRBV4-2 and TRBJ2-1; TRBD2 matches 8 bases. The CDR3 covers 18 residues. Germline V gene data show CDR1 as LGHNA and CDR2 as YNFKEQ. Trimming at V came to 4 bases and at J to 1 base, leaving 12 bases not matched to a gene. CDR3 DNA: TGTGCCAGCAGCCCCCGGGGTGGAGCGGGGGCATCCTACAATGAGCAGTTCTTC. It specifies CASSPRGGAGASYNEQFF.

This clonotype appeared a single time. This rearrangement joins TRBV4-1 to TRBJ2-1, with D possibly being TRBD1 (6 bases). The V end was cut by 0 bases, the J end by 5 bases, with 14 bases between. CDR3 length: 16 amino acids. The germline V gene encodes CDR1 MGHRA and CDR2 YSYEKL. The CDR3 region is CASSQDPGQPHNEQFF. In DNA form, the CDR3 reads TGCGCCAGCAGCCAAGATCCAGGACAGCCACACAATGAGCAGTTCTTC.

Concerning this clonotype itself: The junction does not match germline at one end; this may be a read error. This chain joins TRBV7-9 and TRBJ1-1; TRBD1 matches at 7 bases. The CDR3 is 15 amino acids. CDR1 and CDR2 (germline): SEHNR, FQNEAQ (reference sequence). CDR3 loop: CASSPRTGPNTEVFF. In nucleotides, the CDR3 is TGTGCCAGCAGCCCACGGACAGGACCGAACACTGAAGTTTTCTTT.